Listed here are 29 T cell receptor beta chains from one sample, sequenced in a study of vaccination and CD4 T cells after COVID-19. The Oncomine TCR Beta short-read assay sequenced DNA from cultured CD4+ T cells. From the PCR reads, TCRdb called clonotypes with MiXCR, one entry per CDR3 protein. The sample includes about 20,000 distinct CDR3 sequences, 66% seen only once; the top ten take around 3.8%. Treatment noted: roughly ten-day PBMC culture with coronavirus spike peptide pools or control peptides (ViraFEST assay). These receptors' antigens are unknown. The sample was CD4+ T cells from blood, cultured in vitro. All receptors derive from a human donor who had recovered from COVID-19.

V usage is TRBV2 and J usage is TRBJ1-2; TRBD1 matches at 8 bases. The germline V gene has CDR1 SNHLY and CDR2 FYNNEI. V shed 5 bases, J shed 2 bases, and the junction held 4 bases outside the gene matches. CDR3 length: 14 amino acids. CDR3 sequence: CASSPRTGNYGYTF. The CDR3 nucleotides read TGTGCCAGCAGTCCTAGGACAGGGAACTATGGCTACACCTTC.

The chain is built from TRBV6-2 or TRBV6-3 and TRBJ1-6, with D hard to call. The CDR3 runs to 14 residues. Germline V gives CDR1 MNHEY, CDR2 SVGEGT. The germline V and J ends were trimmed by 6 bases and 6 bases, with 12 bases remaining between them. The CDR3 region has the DNA TGTGCCAGCAGAGGGTTGGTCTTTAATTCACCCCTCCACTTT. The encoded protein is CASRGLVFNSPLHF.

V is TRBV19 and J is TRBJ1-2; D unresolved. The V end lost 5 bases, the J end lost 0 bases, and 7 bases lay between the germline ends. In germline, CDR1 is LNHDA, CDR2 SQIVND (reference sequence). CDR3 length: 13 residues. Written as DNA, the CDR3 is TGTGCCAGTAGTGAGTCGGCTAACTATGGCTACACCTTC. It is translated as CASSESANYGYTF. The variable domain in full, with the rest retrieved from reference TRBV19 and TRBJ1-2, is DGGITQSPKYLFRKEGQNVTLSCEQNLNHDAMYWYRQDPGQGLRLIYYSQIVNDFQKGDIAEGYSVSREKKESFPLTVTSAQKNPTAFYLCASSESANYGYTFGSGTRLTVV.

This clonotype appeared a few times. The DNA for the CDR3 is TGTGCCAGCAGCTCCCAGACAGGGCCCTATGGCTACACCTTC. It codes for CASSSQTGPYGYTF. The chain joins TRBV21-1 to TRBJ1-2; the table's D call of TRBD1 was not tested on the DNA. TRBV21-1 is an annotated pseudogene. This CDR3 has 14 residues.

By sample share, this clonotype is medium-sized (0.01 to 0.1%). CDR3 bases: TGTGCCAGCAGTTTATTTGGGACAAACACTGAAGCTTTCTTT. Protein product: CASSLFGTNTEAFF. The J gene is TRBJ1-1, the V gene TRBV27, with D possibly TRBD1 on 6 matching bases. V was clipped by 1 base and J by 2 bases, with 8 bases between them. CDR3 size: 14 residues. CDR1 and CDR2 (germline): MNHEY, SMNVEV (reference sequence).

V and J are TRBV6-2 or TRBV6-3 and TRBJ1-5; no clear D gene. The CDR3 runs 14 residues. Germline V gene lookup returns CDR1 MNHEY and CDR2 SVGEGT. The V end lost 8 bases, the J end lost 4 bases, and 15 bases lay between the germline ends. As DNA, the CDR3 is TGTGCCAGCCCTAAGAGGGTAGGGAATCAGCCCCAGCATTTT. This translates into CASPKRVGNQPQHF.

This clonotype was detected a few times. This rearrangement joins TRBV6-1 to TRBJ2-6; D is ambiguous. Germline lookup yields CDR1 MNHNS and CDR2 SASEGT. The CDR3 is made up of 15 amino acids. Trimming pared 6 bases from V and 0 bases from J, leaving 9 bases between. CDR3 sequence: CASRKTDSGANVLTF. The CDR3 nucleotides are TGTGCCAGCAGGAAGACGGACTCTGGGGCCAACGTCCTGACTTTC.

This clonotype has just one count. V and J are TRBV20-1 and TRBJ2-7, with D tentatively TRBD1 (5 bases). The germline CDR1 and CDR2 sequences are DFQATT and SNEGSKA (reference sequence). The CDR3 runs 15 residues. Trimming shortened V by 1 base and J by 3 bases, and 16 bases separated the two germline ends. CDR3 sequence: CSARVRGRVGYEQYF. The CDR3 DNA reads as TGCAGTGCTAGAGTAAGGGGCAGGGTTGGCTACGAGCAGTACTTC.

The rearrangement joins TRBV7-2 to TRBJ1-2; D is perhaps TRBD1 (5 bases). CDR3 size: 12 residues. Germline V gene sequence: CDR1 SGHTA, CDR2 FQGNSA. The germline V and J ends were trimmed by 1 base and 8 bases, with 8 bases remaining between them. The CDR3 bases are TGTGCCAGCAGCTTAGTGGGGCAAGGCTACACCTTC. This codes for CASSLVGQGYTF.

This chain uses TRBV24-1 with TRBJ1-2; D is ambiguous. Germline CDR1 reads KGHDR; CDR2 reads SFDVKD. The CDR3 is made up of 15 amino acids. The V end lost 4 bases, the J end lost 4 bases, and 15 bases lay between the germline ends. The CDR3 DNA is TGTGCCACCAGTGACCCGGCGGCGTCGGGCTATGGCTACACCTTC. Its protein is CATSDPAASGYGYTF.

This chain uses TRBV25-1 with TRBJ2-1; 16 nucleotides match TRBD2. The V gene end was trimmed by 3 bases and the J gene end by 5 bases; junction bases not matched to a gene: 4. In germline, CDR1 is MGHDK, CDR2 SYGVNS. The CDR3 covers 17 residues. The CDR3 DNA is TGTGCCAGCAGTGAGGGACTAGCGGGGGGGCCGAACAATGAGCAGTTCTTC. It specifies CASSEGLAGGPNNEQFF.

The rearrangement links TRBV7-9 to TRBJ1-2, with a tentative D call TRBD1 (5 bases). There are 13 residues in the CDR3. Trimming pared 7 bases from V and 8 bases from J, leaving 17 bases between. Germline CDR1 is SEHNR and CDR2 is FQNEAQ (reference sequence). CDR3 nucleotides: TGTGCCAGCACCAACGGGGGTTCGGGGGGCTACACCTTC. It encodes CASTNGGSGGYTF.

The chain carries TRBV2 and TRBJ2-2, with 7 bases matching TRBD1. The CDR3 covers 12 residues. V lost 6 bases, J lost 6 bases, and 1 base stayed unmatched. The germline gives CDR1 SNHLY, CDR2 FYNNEI. The CDR3: CASRDRAGELFF. The CDR3 DNA reads as TGTGCCAGCAGAGACAGGGCCGGGGAGCTGTTTTTT.

The chain couples TRBV6-5 to TRBJ1-2, with a weak D call TRBD1 (5 bases). Germline V gene lookup returns CDR1 MNHEY and CDR2 SVGAGI. V shed 2 bases and J shed 3 bases, with 10 bases lying between them. The CDR3 extends over 14 amino acids. This chain's CDR3 is CASSYQRGDYGYTF. DNA for the CDR3: TGTGCCAGCAGTTACCAGAGAGGGGACTATGGCTACACCTTC.

The chain carries TRBV19 and TRBJ1-1, with unresolved D. V was pared by 3 bases and J by 4 bases, with 15 bases between. CDR3 length equals 15 residues. CDR1 LNHDA and CDR2 SQIVND come from the germline V gene (reference sequence). Here the CDR3 DNA reads TGTGCCAGTAGTATTGGCGGTGGGCCACTCACTGAAGCTTTCTTT. Translating gives CASSIGGGPLTEAFF.

This sequence joins TRBV6-1 and TRBJ2-7; no reliable D call. The CDR3 is made up of 12 amino acids. Germline CDR1 and CDR2: MNHNS and SASEGT. The V and J ends lost 6 bases and 0 bases respectively, with 6 bases between them. CDR3 nucleotide sequence: TGTGCCAGCAGACCTAGCTCCTACGAGCAGTACTTC. This translates into CASRPSSYEQYF.

This clonotype has a single count. The V and J genes are TRBV12-3 or TRBV12-4 and TRBJ2-5; 7 bases map to TRBD1. With V trimmed by 6 bases and J by 4 bases, 11 bases remained unmatched. The CDR3 extends over 15 amino acids. CDR3 nucleotides: TGTGCCAGCAGGTACTCCTACAGGGGTGGAGAGACCCAGTACTTC. This sequence encodes CASRYSYRGGETQYF.

The chain has TRBV6-5 and TRBJ2-1, with D perhaps TRBD2 (5 bases). This CDR3 spans 18 amino acids. Germline V gene lookup returns CDR1 MNHEY and CDR2 SVGAGI. The germline V and J ends were trimmed by 2 bases and 5 bases, with 22 bases remaining between them. CDR3 loop: CASSYTRGLRRGHNEQFF. The CDR3 nucleotides read TGTGCCAGCAGTTACACACGGGGATTACGCAGAGGGCACAATGAGCAGTTCTTC.

The rearrangement joins TRBV20-1 to TRBJ1-6; D ambiguous. In germline, CDR1 is DFQATT, CDR2 SNEGSKA (reference sequence). V shed 2 bases and J shed 0 bases, with 8 bases lying between them. The CDR3 covers 15 residues. CDR3 region: CSARSGSSYNSPLHF. CDR3 DNA sequence: TGCAGTGCTAGATCCGGAAGCTCCTATAATTCACCCCTCCACTTT.

V is TRBV12-3 or TRBV12-4 and J is TRBJ1-5, with 9 nucleotides matching TRBD1. There are 15 residues in the CDR3. V lost 5 bases, J lost 4 bases, and 6 bases stayed unmatched. Here the CDR3 reads CASSPPGQGNQPQHF. The CDR3 nucleotides read TGTGCCAGCAGTCCTCCGGGACAGGGTAATCAGCCCCAGCATTTT.

The DNA of the CDR3 is TGTGCCAGCAGCTTCTTGACTCCGACGAACACCGGGGAGCTGTTTTTT. This translates into CASSFLTPTNTGELFF. J is TRBJ2-2 and V is TRBV7-9; D is unclear. Trimming removed 3 bases at V and 0 bases at J, with 11 bases between. In germline, CDR1 is SEHNR, CDR2 FQNEAQ (reference sequence). The CDR3 runs to 16 residues.

J is TRBJ1-2 and V is TRBV7-8; D is unresolved. V lost 1 base and J lost 2, with 14 bases in between. The CDR3 sequence is 16 residues long. Germline V gives CDR1 SGHVS, CDR2 FQNEAQ. The CDR3 coding sequence is TGTGCCAGCAGCTTAGGGCGGAGGAGGGCCAACTATGGCTACACCTTC. It is translated as CASSLGRRRANYGYTF.

The chain is built from TRBV2 and TRBJ1-2; D unclear. The CDR3 sequence is 11 residues long. Between the trimmed V and J ends, which lost 7 bases and 7 bases, there was a span of 10 bases. Germline CDR1 and CDR2: SNHLY and FYNNEI. The CDR3 DNA reads as TGTGCCAGCAAGGCCGAGGTTGGCTACACCTTC. As protein: CASKAEVGYTF.

This clonotype was recorded only once. At one of its ends the junction is not consistent with the germline gene, which may arise from a read error. In DNA, the CDR3 is TGTGCCAGCAGTGAGCTTACAGGTTACACTGAAGCTCTCTTT. This sequence encodes CASSELTGYTEALF. The V and J genes are TRBV6-2 or TRBV6-3 and TRBJ1-1; a possible D gene is TRBD1 (5 bases). The CDR3 contains 14 residues. Germline V CDR1 and CDR2: MNHEY, SVGEGT.

The V and J genes are TRBV6-2 or TRBV6-3 and TRBJ2-3; 12 nucleotides align to TRBD2. Germline V gene lookup returns CDR1 MNHEY and CDR2 SVGEGT. V shed 2 bases, J shed 4 bases, and the junction held 4 bases outside the gene matches. There are 16 residues in the CDR3. CDR3 amino acids: CASSYLLAGGADTQYF. CDR3 sequence (DNA): TGTGCCAGCAGTTACCTACTAGCGGGGGGCGCAGATACGCAGTATTTT.

The V gene is TRBV2, the J gene TRBJ1-5; 7 bases are shared with TRBD1. The germline V gene encodes CDR1 SNHLY and CDR2 FYNNEI. CDR3 length equals 16 residues. V lost 2 bases, J lost 8 bases, and 12 bases stayed unmatched. The CDR3 is CASSEWLAGGTEPQHF. CDR3 in DNA: TGTGCCAGCAGTGAATGGTTGGCAGGGGGGACGGAGCCCCAGCATTTT. The full variable domain, in which reference TRBV2 and TRBJ1-5 provide the parts outside the CDR3, is EPEVTQTPSHQVTQMGQEVILRCVPISNHLYFYWYRQILGQKVEFLVSFYNNEISEKSEIFDDQFSVERPDGSNFTLKIRSTKLEDSAMYFCASSEWLAGGTEPQHFGDGTRLSIL.

This clonotype was found a few times. The genes are TRBV7-3 and TRBJ2-7; 9 nucleotides agree with TRBD1. Germline lookup yields CDR1 SGHTA and CDR2 FQGTGA. J was trimmed by 4 bases and V by 6 bases; bases with no gene match: 10. The CDR3 has 15 amino acids. The CDR3 DNA reads as TGTGCCAGCAGATCCGGGACAGGGAAGCGGTACGAGCAGTACTTC. Its protein is CASRSGTGKRYEQYF.

This clonotype was counted between two and nine times. The chain joins TRBV20-1 to TRBJ1-5, with 7 nucleotides matching TRBD1. The CDR3 covers 14 residues. The V segment lost 0 bases and the J segment 3 bases; nucleotides outside the gene matches: 2. Germline V CDR1 and CDR2: DFQATT, SNEGSKA (reference sequence). Written as DNA, the CDR3 is TGCAGTGCTAGAGACAGGGGGTTCAATCAGCCCCAGCATTTT. Its translation is CSARDRGFNQPQHF.

The table lists this clonotype with a few counts. The J gene is TRBJ1-6, the V gene TRBV2; D unresolved. Trimming took 3 bases from V and 5 from J, leaving 11 bases between them. This CDR3 has 15 amino acids. CDR1 SNHLY and CDR2 FYNNEI come from the germline V gene. The CDR3 DNA follows: TGTGCCAGCAGTGATTCGGACCTTAATAATTCACCCCTCCACTTT. Its translation: CASSDSDLNNSPLHF.